The 25 T cell receptor beta chains below all came from one sample that was sequenced in a study of T cells in Graves' hyperthyroidism and ophthalmopathy. TCR beta CDR3 regions were amplified from RNA transcripts. TCR CDR3 regions were first amplified by RT-PCR with HTBI primers. TCRdb used MiXCR to reprocess the multiplex PCR reads, holding one entry per CDR3 protein. The data show about 350,000 distinct CDR3 sequences, about 15% seen once. Sequences were obtained from blood. The receptors come from a woman aged 25-40 years with Graves' hyperthyroidism.

This clonotype was observed at least ten times. This chain connects TRBV12-3 or TRBV12-4 to TRBJ2-5; D remains unclear. The CDR3 totals 15 residues. Trimming took 3 bases from V and 8 from J, leaving 19 bases between them. CDR3 nucleotides: TGTGCCAGCAGTTTTTCTGGCGGAACTCTTCCCACCCAGTACTTC. Its translation is CASSFSGGTLPTQYF.

This clonotype was observed once. Possible read error: a much larger clone is one base away. This chain links TRBV5-1 with TRBJ1-1; weak D call: TRBD1 (5 bases). This CDR3 comprises 14 residues. CDR1 and CDR2 (germline): SGHRS, YFSETQ. CDR3 DNA: TGCGCCGGCAGCGGGGACGGTCGTTTTGGGAAAGCTTTCTTT. It translates to CAGSGDGRFGKAFF.

The chain carries TRBV29-1 and TRBJ1-1, with no clear D. Germline V gene lookup returns CDR1 SQVTM and CDR2 ANQGSEA. Trimming pared 1 base from V and 3 bases from J, leaving 9 bases between. This CDR3 spans 13 amino acids. CDR3 loop: CSVEGGSYTEAFF. CDR3 coding DNA: TGCAGCGTTGAAGGGGGATCTTACACTGAAGCTTTCTTT.

A few counts support this clonotype. V and J are TRBV3-1 and TRBJ1-5; tentatively, D is TRBD1 (6 bases). The germline V gene has CDR1 LGHDT and CDR2 YNNKEL (reference sequence). V was shortened by 1 base and J by 7 bases, with 11 bases between the two germline ends. This CDR3 has 14 amino acids. The CDR3 spells CASSQGGGPQPQHF. The CDR3, as DNA: TGTGCCAGCAGCCAAGGTGGGGGGCCCCAGCCCCAGCATTTT.

A single count supports this clonotype. The rearrangement uses TRBV3-1 and TRBJ2-4, with D uncertain. V was clipped by 2 bases and J by 4 bases, with 3 bases between them. The CDR3 spans 12 residues. Germline V lookup: CDR1 LGHDT, CDR2 YNNKEL (reference sequence). CDR3 coding DNA: TGTGCCAGCAGCCAAACAAAAAACATTCAGTACTTC. It codes for CASSQTKNIQYF. Combining the CDR3 with reference TRBV3-1 and TRBJ2-4 gives the whole variable domain DTAVSQTPKYLVTQMGNDKSIKCEQNLGHDTMYWYKQDSKKFLKIMFSYNNKELIINETVPNRFSPKSPDKAHLNLHINSLELGDSAVYFCASSQTKNIQYFGAGTRLSVL.

The rearrangement joins TRBV20-1 to TRBJ2-7, with 8 nucleotides matching TRBD2. J was trimmed by 0 bases and V by 6 bases; bases with no gene match: 19. CDR1 and CDR2 from the germline V gene are DFQATT and SNEGSKA (reference sequence). CDR3 length equals 18 residues. The CDR3 DNA reads TGCAGTGCGAGAAGGGCTGATTGGGGGCGGGAGGCCTCCTACGAGCAGTACTTC. This sequence encodes CSARRADWGREASYEQYF.

The chain carries TRBV10-1 and TRBJ2-1; a possible D gene is TRBD2 (5 bases). Between the trimmed V and J ends, which lost 0 bases and 8 bases, there was a span of 8 bases. CDR1 and CDR2 (germline): WNHNN, SYGVQD (reference sequence). This CDR3 comprises 13 residues. CDR3 amino acids: CASSESGSDEQFF. Written as DNA, the CDR3 is TGCGCCAGCAGTGAGTCTGGGAGCGATGAGCAGTTCTTC.

This clonotype was observed many times. This chain links TRBV12-3 or TRBV12-4 with TRBJ1-3; TRBD1 matches at 9 bases. The junction had 2 bases not matched to a gene; V was cut back by 5 bases and J by 3 bases. CDR3 length: 14 residues. CDR3 coding DNA: TGTGCCAGCAGTGTGGACAGGGGTGGAAACACCATATATTTT. Translating it yields CASSVDRGGNTIYF.

This clonotype was detected ten times or more. This rearrangement joins TRBV29-1 to TRBJ2-7, with D hard to call. Germline CDR1 SQVTM, CDR2 ANQGSEA. CDR3 size: 13 residues. Trimming took off 7 bases at V and 0 bases at J, with 13 bases between the two ends. CDR3 amino acids: CSAGEQSSYEQYF. In DNA, the CDR3 is TGCAGCGCTGGGGAACAGAGCTCCTACGAGCAGTACTTC.

This clonotype has ten or more counts. The junction differs from germline at one of its ends, possibly a read error. The V and J genes are TRBV7-7 and TRBJ2-5; D remains unclear. The CDR3 has 14 residues. The germline V gene encodes CDR1 SSHAT and CDR2 FNYEAQ (reference sequence). Written as DNA, the CDR3 is TGTGCTAGCAGCTTAGGTGACGTACAAGAGACCCAGTACTTC. It is translated as CASSLGDVQETQYF.

The table lists this clonotype with many counts. The chain is built from TRBV7-2 and TRBJ1-4; tentatively, D is TRBD1 (6 bases). V was clipped by 5 bases and J by 8 bases, with 15 bases between them. Germline V CDR1 and CDR2: SGHTA, FQGNSA. CDR3 size: 14 residues. The CDR3 protein is CASSPNREGEKLFF. The DNA of the CDR3 is TGTGCCAGCAGCCCAAACAGGGAGGGGGAAAAACTGTTTTTT. Using reference TRBV7-2 and TRBJ1-4 for the parts outside the CDR3, the full variable domain is GAGVSQSPSNKVTEKGKDVELRCDPISGHTALYWYRQSLGQGLEFLIYFQGNSAPDKSGLPSDRFSAERTGGSVSTLTIQRTQQEDSAVYLCASSPNREGEKLFFGSGTQLSVL.

This clonotype was counted many times. The chain carries TRBV11-2 and TRBJ1-1, with D tentatively TRBD1 (6 bases). Between the trimmed V and J ends, which lost 5 bases and 2 bases, there was a span of 15 bases. Germline loops: CDR1 SGHAT, CDR2 FQNNGV. This CDR3 comprises 15 residues. The CDR3 sequence is CASSELIRGNTEAFF. CDR3 DNA sequence: TGTGCCAGCAGCGAACTAATCAGGGGTAACACTGAAGCTTTCTTT.

This clonotype was counted many times. The chain combines TRBV7-2 with TRBJ2-2, with 12 nucleotides matching TRBD2. CDR1 and CDR2 from the germline V gene are SGHTA and FQGNSA. Trimming cost V 1 base and J 6 bases; bases outside gene matches: 6. The CDR3 covers 17 residues. DNA for the CDR3: TGTGCCAGCAGCTTAGAGTGGTCTAGCGGGAGGGCCGGGGAGCTGTTTTTT. Its protein product is CASSLEWSSGRAGELFF.

The V gene is TRBV18, the J gene TRBJ2-5, with 13 bases aligning to TRBD2. The CDR3 totals 13 residues. CDR1 and CDR2 from the germline V gene are KGHSH and LQKENI. J gave up 3 bases and V 11 bases, and 3 bases lay outside the gene matches. The CDR3 spells CAGTSGAKETQYF. Written as DNA, the CDR3 is TGTGCCGGGACTAGCGGGGCCAAAGAGACCCAGTACTTC.

This clonotype has only a few counts. V gene TRBV9 combines with J gene TRBJ2-3; D not resolved. Trimming left V 0 bases short and J 2 bases short, with 7 bases between. The CDR3 runs 14 residues. The germline V gene has CDR1 SGDLS and CDR2 YYNGEE. CDR3 protein: CASSVGTDTDTQYF. DNA for the CDR3: TGTGCCAGCAGCGTAGGGACGGACACAGATACGCAGTATTTT.

This chain uses TRBV20-1 with TRBJ2-2; the match to TRBD2 covers 9 bases. With 8 bases clipped from V and 2 bases from J, the junction kept 6 bases outside the gene matches. CDR1 and CDR2 from the germline V gene are DFQATT and SNEGSKA (reference sequence). The length of the CDR3 is 14 residues. The CDR3 is CSSKTSGNTGELFF. CDR3 in DNA: TGCAGTTCTAAGACTAGCGGAAACACCGGGGAGCTGTTTTTT.

The chain has TRBV24-1 and TRBJ2-3, with 11 bases matching TRBD2. CDR1 and CDR2 from the germline V gene are KGHDR and SFDVKD. Trimming removed 4 bases from V and 6 bases from J; junction bases left unmatched: 5. This CDR3 is 15 amino acids long. The CDR3 protein is CATSERLAGTDTQYF. The CDR3 nucleotides read TGTGCCACCAGTGAACGACTAGCGGGAACGGATACGCAGTATTTT.

The chain carries TRBV7-9 and TRBJ2-1; 9 nucleotides agree with TRBD2. The CDR3 is 16 residues long. J gave up 3 bases and V 3 bases, and 6 bases lay outside the gene matches. Per germline, CDR1 SEHNR and CDR2 FQNEAQ (reference sequence). The CDR3 spells CASSLASGMVYNEQFF. DNA for the CDR3: TGTGCCAGCAGCTTGGCTAGCGGGATGGTCTACAATGAGCAGTTCTTC.

This clonotype has a handful of counts. The genes are TRBV6-2 or TRBV6-3 and TRBJ1-5, with D maybe TRBD1 (6 bases). The V gene's germline CDR1 is MNHEY and CDR2 SVGEGT. The length of the CDR3 is 17 residues. V gave up 0 bases and J gave up 5 bases, with 17 bases separating them. CDR3 in amino acids: CASSYSGMGGLYQPQHF. The CDR3 DNA is TGTGCCAGCAGTTACTCCGGTATGGGGGGGCTTTATCAGCCCCAGCATTTT.

The chain is built from TRBV20-1 and TRBJ2-7; 8 bases fit TRBD1. V lost 5 bases and J lost 3; bases outside the gene matches: 6. Germline CDR1 DFQATT, CDR2 SNEGSKA (reference sequence). CDR3 size: 13 residues. The DNA of the CDR3 is TGCAGTGCTCCCGGGACAGGATTCTACGAGCAGTACTTC. Encoded protein: CSAPGTGFYEQYF.

This clonotype was recorded at least ten times. The DNA of the CDR3 is TGTGCCAGCAGTTTTTGGAATCAGCCCCAGCATTTT. Protein: CASSFWNQPQHF. The gene calls are TRBV28 and TRBJ1-5; D uncertain. V gave up 3 bases and J gave up 4 bases, with 4 bases separating them. The germline CDR1 and CDR2 sequences are MDHEN and SYDVKM. The CDR3 has 12 residues.

This clonotype was found a few times. The chain employs TRBV7-9 and TRBJ2-4, with 7 bases aligning to TRBD1. CDR3 size: 14 residues. After removal of 5 bases from V and 8 bases from J, the junction contained 9 bases not matched to a gene. Germline lookup yields CDR1 SEHNR and CDR2 FQNEAQ (reference sequence). The CDR3 loop reads CASSTGTAVDIQYF. CDR3 sequence (DNA): TGTGCCAGCAGCACCGGGACAGCCGTAGACATTCAGTACTTC. Combining the CDR3 with reference TRBV7-9 and TRBJ2-4 gives the whole variable domain DTGVSQNPRHKITKRGQNVTFRCDPISEHNRLYWYRQTLGQGPEFLTYFQNEAQLEKSRLLSDRFSAERPKGSFSTLEIQRTEQGDSAMYLCASSTGTAVDIQYFGAGTRLSVL.

This clonotype showed up many times. The chain carries TRBV24-1 and TRBJ2-1; 8 bases align to TRBD1. V dropped 2 bases and J dropped 5; count of bases not matched to a gene: 7. The CDR3 loop spans 16 amino acids. Germline CDR1 KGHDR, CDR2 SFDVKD. This CDR3 is CATSDYGTGLNNEQFF. The CDR3, as DNA: TGTGCCACCAGTGATTACGGGACAGGTCTGAACAATGAGCAGTTCTTC.

Many counts were recorded for this clonotype. The chain joins TRBV11-2 to TRBJ2-7; 11 nucleotides agree with TRBD2. The junction had 12 bases not matched to a gene; V was cut back by 4 bases and J by 4 bases. Germline V CDR1 and CDR2: SGHAT, FQNNGV. The CDR3 sequence is 17 residues long. This CDR3 is CASSSRGVTSGIYEQYF. The CDR3 DNA sequence: TGTGCCAGCAGCTCGCGAGGGGTGACTAGCGGGATATACGAGCAGTACTTC. The whole variable domain, remainder taken from reference TRBV11-2 and TRBJ2-7, is EAGVAQSPRYKIIEKRQSVAFWCNPISGHATLYWYQQILGQGPKLLIQFQNNGVVDDSQLPKDRFSAERLKGVDSTLKIQPAKLEDSAVYLCASSSRGVTSGIYEQYFGPGTRLTVT.

This clonotype was seen a few times. The chain has TRBV20-1 and TRBJ2-3, with D perhaps matching TRBD2 (6 bases). Germline V CDR1 and CDR2: DFQATT, SNEGSKA (reference sequence). The germline V and J ends were trimmed by 5 bases and 1 base, with 16 bases remaining between them. This CDR3 is built from 15 residues. The CDR3 loop reads CSAQLAPRGTDTQYF. In DNA form, the CDR3 reads TGCAGTGCTCAACTAGCCCCGAGGGGCACAGATACGCAGTATTTT.